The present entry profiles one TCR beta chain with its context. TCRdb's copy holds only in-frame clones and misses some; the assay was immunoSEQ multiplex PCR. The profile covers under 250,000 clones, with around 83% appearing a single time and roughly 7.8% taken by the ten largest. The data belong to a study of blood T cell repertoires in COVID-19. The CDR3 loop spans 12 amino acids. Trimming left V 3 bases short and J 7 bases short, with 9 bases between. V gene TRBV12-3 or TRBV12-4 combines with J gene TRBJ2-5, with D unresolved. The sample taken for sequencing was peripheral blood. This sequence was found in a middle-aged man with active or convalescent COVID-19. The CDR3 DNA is TGTGCCAGCAGTTTTAGCCCCCCGACCCAGTACTTC. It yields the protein CASSFSPPTQYF.